This TCR beta chain was documented in a study of cytomegalovirus exposure and HLA in healthy donors (dated by TCRdb to 2016 to 2017). About the full investigation: An earlier analysis of about 560 of the donors reported roughly 300 Gb of sequence data and 95 million to 120 million unique TCR beta sequences obtained from 180 million or so T cells. About five DR-DQ haplotypes were treated as single units for association and clustering because of strong linkage in the cohort. Typing coverage differed by locus: A, B, C, DRB1 and DQB1 were typed in roughly 629-630 donors, DQA1 in 522, DPA1 in over 600, and DPB1 in 472. About 280 gigabases of sequencing data and roughly 90 million unique TCR sequences were included in an early release covering roughly 700 HLA-typed donors. The study was designed to test whether signatures of past pathogen exposure could be identified by cataloging public T cell receptors. To predict cytomegalovirus infection status, the study brought together high-throughput TCR immunosequencing, statistical association of individual TCRs with disease status, and machine learning. All discovery cohort repertoires had been generated using a single sequencing platform. HLA typing covered class I and class II loci at four-digit resolution. Genome-wide SNP genotypes for about 55% of the 666 donors were used in a later genetic analysis, which treated that subset as a discovery cohort. Of the 350 to 450 genotyped donors, roughly 76% were placed in the genetic ancestry cluster associated with self-reported Caucasian donors. In addition to the first cohort of around 670 subjects, a separate validation cohort of 120 different subjects was used. The study used immunosequencing to profile the T cell repertoires of approximately 640 subjects and linked those repertoires to cytomegalovirus serostatus. Donor age, sex, ethnicity and CMV serostatus were compiled together with the repertoire data. In an earlier analysis of over 550 of the donors, high-throughput TCR beta sequencing was used to judge whether each TCR beta V gene segment behaved as functional or pseudogenic. Across around 400 genotyped donors of the cohort, an average of roughly 250,000 unique TCR beta nucleotide sequences per donor were sequenced, and approximately 17% of those sequences were non-productive. To study patterns of TCR occurrence, a later analysis re-analyzed previously published TCR beta repertoires from around 670 donors and added high-resolution HLA genotyping. In the later analysis, no new phenotypic data were used to find candidate immune exposures; instead, reliance was placed on TCR beta sequences and their occurrence across donors. The research as a whole found: For the cohort, immune exposure information was limited to CMV serostatus. A later analysis associated 15,000 to 20,000 TCR beta sequences with specific HLA alleles at a false discovery rate of 0.05. V-gene and J-gene trimming of TCR beta chains was associated with a missense DCLRE1C variant in a later genetic analysis, and the association was replicated in an independent cohort. Because counts were too low, seventeen rarely observed V segments, including chromosome 9 orphons, were excluded from the earlier analysis of around 640 of the donors. Most TCR sequences were observed very rarely across donors, whereas some public TCRs were present in many individuals. A later analysis found that HLA-associated TCR beta chains were more clonally expanded and had lower generation probabilities than equally common non-associated chains. An earlier analysis of approximately 600 of the donors showed that most TCR beta V segments appeared in productive rearrangements either about 87% or about 30% of the time, which broadly matched IMGT annotations. In this cohort, only TCR beta chains were sequenced, and detectable features were limited by the absence of alpha or paired-chain data. Correlated functional status among segregating V segments might be attributable to linkage disequilibrium, but an unknown experimental factor could not be ruled out. Several of the top co-occurrence clusters appeared to be linked to parvovirus B19, influenza, CMV and Epstein-Barr virus, according to a later analysis. In a later analysis, the rate of TCR association differed among HLA loci, with DRB1 alleles having the most associated TCRs and HLA-C alleles having the fewest. In both the original and validation cohorts, the classifier was reported to diagnose cytomegalovirus status with high specificity and sensitivity. Because some donors lacked HLA typing at each locus, the association tests relied only on the typed subset. Because the 87-base-pair reads could not distinguish some IMGT-functional V segments, including TRBV6-2 and TRBV6-3, those segments were excluded. In a later genetic analysis, fewer N-insertions in productive TCRs were reported among donors in an Asian-associated ancestry cluster than the 666-donor mean. The presence/absence analyses assumed that sequencing depth was roughly uniform across donors, and that assumption may not be true. When HLA alleles, especially DR and DQ, strongly co-occurred, TCR associations were difficult to assign to individual alleles. A further reported finding was that TCR beta sequences accurately predicted the HLA-A and HLA-B alleles for most subjects in the first cohort. The authors suggested that the approach could potentially be generalized to other disease states and immunological phenotypes. A later analysis found that most CMV-associated TCR beta chains appeared HLA-restricted, with HLA associations seemingly driven largely by CMV exposure. Three of the identified cytomegalovirus-associated TCR beta chains were confirmed in vitro to be specific for cytomegalovirus antigens. In the study, 150 to 200 TCR beta chains were listed as associated with cytomegalovirus. The sequencing pipeline was judged likely to have produced a cluster of highly shared sequence variants as a technical artifact.

The cohort comprised around 690 healthy bone marrow donors. At the time of sampling, all cohort members were nominally healthy, though unrecorded immune exposures were likely present. The donor was CMV seronegative and belonged to the group of 352 seronegative cohort members. A peripheral blood sample was provided by each donor, and peripheral blood mononuclear cells were used for TCR beta sequencing. Genomic DNA extraction from the blood cell samples was performed with the Qiagen DNeasy Blood Extraction Kit. As concerns this clone: Its recognized antigen is unknown. Base-call qualities are not available, and no considerably larger clone is one nucleotide away.

The method was the immunoSEQ multiplex PCR assay. The multiplex PCR relied on a mix of 60 forward primers for TCR Vbeta segments and 13 reverse primers for TCR Jbeta segments. A multiplex PCR assay on genomic DNA amplified the CDR3 region of rearranged TCR beta genes. On the Illumina HiSeq System, the amplified TCR beta libraries were sequenced as 87-base-pair reads. As for the authors' bioinformatics: A later analysis tallied 80 million to 95 million unique TCR beta chains across the 600 to 700 repertoires, and approximately 9.9 million of those chains were shared by two or more donors. Raw reads were error-corrected and collapsed into unique sequences by a nearest-neighbor algorithm in which closely related sequences were merged to remove PCR and sequencing errors. To assign V, D and J gene segments, CDR3 sequences were aligned to IMGT reference sequences. Each retained sequence needed at least a six-nucleotide match to both a V gene segment and a J gene segment. A rearrangement was called productive if the CDR3 had no stop codons and remained in frame with V and J, and every other rearrangement was called non-productive. Following IMGT convention, CDR3 was defined as the stretch from the second conserved V-encoded cysteine up to the conserved J-encoded phenylalanine. The earlier analysis of more than 450 of the donors excluded sequences that lacked an unambiguous match to a single V gene segment. In an earlier analysis of 587 of the donors, a V segment was called functional when productive rearrangements were above 56.7%, and segregating when the standard deviation between donors exceeded 5%. A statistical classification framework was developed to diagnose cytomegalovirus status using the catalog of TCR beta chain sequences. In a later analysis, V and J genes were assigned by comparing TCR nucleotide sequences against IMGT/GENE-DB human TR gene sequences. The TCRdist pipeline was used in a later analysis to assign CDR3 sequences and most-parsimonious VDJ recombination scenarios. A later analysis defined each TCR beta chain by its CDR3 amino acid sequence plus V-gene family, and excluded reads lacking a unique V-gene family. To address suspected cross-contamination and a sequencing artifact, a later analysis removed around 600 highly shared, low-generation-probability nucleotide sequences. In a later analysis, a clonal expansion index was calculated for each public chain from normalized within-repertoire ranks of inferred template counts. A later analysis computed generation probabilities with a VDJ recombination model fitted to out-of-frame rearrangements, and checked the results against IGoR. Hypergeometric tests were used in a later analysis to score TCR-TCR, TCR-HLA and TCR-CMV co-occurrence, with a repertoire-size bias correction applied to the TCR pairs. A later analysis estimated false discovery rates by permuting HLA or CMV assignments 20 times. In a later analysis, co-occurring TCRs were grouped using DBSCAN, with TCRdist sequence similarity added in when clustering inside HLA-allele-positive subsets. For co-occurrence clustering, repertoires with fewer than 30,000 or more than 120,000 public chains were excluded, along with roughly 5 repertoires with anomalous nucleotide sharing. The clones in this table, taken by TCRdb from immuneACCESS, are in-frame only. Not every clone is retained; where verified, under half of the shortfall comes from an unresolved V gene, and the cause of the rest is unknown. V, J and clone size were drawn from that table, and D and trimming were deduced from the DNA. The sample includes about 93,000 clones, with about 79% observed a single time. The ten biggest clones cover about 3.8% of the sample.

V and J are truncated by 4 bases and 5 bases respectively, leaving an intervening sequence of 12 bases. The CDR3 numbers 13 residues from cysteine through phenylalanine. The retained sequence is limited to the CDR3, 39 bases, with the frame set at the first base. Based on the germline V gene, the CDR1 and CDR2 sequences are SGHRS and YFSETQ. This receptor was taken from a man aged 50-60 years in good health and CMV-seronegative. Sequencing was performed on PBMCs. This chain is built from TRBV5-1 and TRBJ2-5; tentative D gene TRBD2, with 5 bases matching. Here is the DNA: TGCGCCAGCAGCCTGGACCCGGGGGAGACCCAGTACTTC. This translates into CASSLDPGETQYF. The full variable domain, with segments outside the CDR3 supplied by the reference TRBV5-1 and TRBJ2-5 proteins, appears as KAGVTQTPRYLIKTRGQQVTLSCSPISGHRSVSWYQQTPGQGLQFLFEYFSETQRNKGNFPGRFSGRQFSNSRSEMNVSTLELGDSALYLCASSLDPGETQYFGPGTRLLVL.